These 11 T cell receptor beta chains were sequenced from one sample in a study of shared clonotypes between healthy human individuals. TCRdb's table, derived via immunoSEQ multiplex PCR, lists solely in-frame clones and lacks some. The data show approximately 1.4 million clones, 98% seen once. Sequencing was performed on naive CD4+ T cells sorted from blood. Sample subset: CD45RA+ positively selected. The source is a man between 25 and 39 years old in good health.

The gene calls are TRBV28 and TRBJ1-2, with no clear D. Germline V lookup: CDR1 MDHEN, CDR2 SYDVKM. The CDR3 totals 13 residues. The V end lost 3 bases, the J end lost 2 bases, and 7 bases lay between the germline ends. In DNA, the CDR3 is TGTGCCAGCAGTTTCGTCAACAACTATGGCTACACCTTC. It encodes CASSFVNNYGYTF.

This chain joins TRBV11-2 and TRBJ2-5, with D hard to call. There are 14 residues in the CDR3. Trimming stripped 3 bases from V and 2 bases from J, with 10 bases between. Germline loops: CDR1 SGHAT, CDR2 FQNNGV. The CDR3 DNA reads TGTGCCAGCAGCTTTGATCTGCGGCAAGAGACCCAGTACTTC. Its translation: CASSFDLRQETQYF.

The rearrangement joins TRBV27 to TRBJ2-6; D is unclear. The V and J ends lost 7 bases and 0 bases respectively, with 10 bases between them. The CDR3 extends over 15 amino acids. Per the germline V gene, CDR1 is MNHEY and CDR2 is SMNVEV (reference sequence). The CDR3 loop is CASMGFISGANVLTF. The CDR3 DNA sequence: TGTGCCAGCATGGGGTTTATCTCTGGGGCCAACGTCCTGACTTTC.

The chain is built from TRBV21-1 and TRBJ2-1; TRBD2 is the table's D call and was not checked against the DNA. TRBV21-1 is a pseudogene locus. The CDR3 runs 12 residues. The CDR3 bases are TGTGCCAGCAGCACCCGGGTAGATGAGCAGTTCTTC. Protein product: CASSTRVDEQFF.

This CDR3 reads CASSDPGAHEQFF. CDR3 sequence (DNA): TGTGCCAGCAGTGATCCGGGGGCCCATGAGCAGTTCTTC. The rearrangement links TRBV2 to TRBJ2-1, with D perhaps TRBD1 or TRBD2 (6 bases each). The CDR3 is 13 residues long. V was trimmed by 3 bases and J by 8 bases, leaving 11 bases between them. Germline V gene sequence: CDR1 SNHLY, CDR2 FYNNEI.

The table lists this clone with a count of one. In DNA, the CDR3 is TGTGCCAGCAGCTTAGTGTGGCGGGGGAGCTCCTACGAGCAGTACTTC. This translates into CASSLVWRGSSYEQYF. V and J are TRBV11-2 and TRBJ2-7; 7 nucleotides line up with TRBD2. The CDR3 sequence is 16 residues long. Germline-derived CDR1 and CDR2 are SGHAT and FQNNGV. V lost 1 base and J lost 0; bases outside the gene matches: 6.

V usage is TRBV7-2 and J usage is TRBJ2-7; 7 bases are a match to TRBD1. The germline CDR1 and CDR2 sequences are SGHTA and FQGNSA. This CDR3 spans 16 amino acids. The J segment lost 7 bases and the V segment lost 5 bases, leaving 17 bases of the junction unmatched. CDR3 amino acids: CASSAARLSPRGEQYF. In DNA form, the CDR3 reads TGTGCCAGCAGCGCAGCCCGCCTGTCGCCCAGGGGGGAGCAGTACTTC.

The chain carries TRBV29-1 and TRBJ2-3; D is possibly TRBD1 (5 bases). This CDR3 has 15 amino acids. Deletions cut 3 bases from V and 5 bases from J, with 18 bases between. The V gene's germline CDR1 is SQVTM and CDR2 ANQGSEA. The CDR3 protein is CSVDRGKAFVDTQYF. CDR3 sequence (DNA): TGCAGCGTTGATAGGGGAAAGGCATTTGTAGATACGCAGTATTTT.

This chain joins TRBV2 and TRBJ1-5, with 10 bases aligning to TRBD1. Germline-derived CDR1 and CDR2 are SNHLY and FYNNEI. The CDR3 sequence is 15 residues long. Trimming took 6 bases from V and 5 from J; bases not matched to a gene: 7. Here the CDR3 reads CASSAGTGAHQPQHF. The CDR3 bases are TGTGCCAGCAGCGCCGGGACAGGGGCTCATCAGCCCCAGCATTTT.

CDR3 loop: CASTGDGTYEQYF. The CDR3 coding sequence is TGTGCCAGCACCGGGGACGGGACCTACGAGCAGTACTTC. This sequence joins TRBV28 and TRBJ2-7; D may correspond to TRBD1 or TRBD2 (5 bases each). CDR1 is MDHEN, CDR2 SYDVKM, per germline. CDR3 length: 13 residues. V was clipped by 7 bases and J by 2 bases, with 12 bases between them.

Worth noting for this clone: Within the sample, other DNA sequences also encode this same CDR3. The rearrangement links TRBV25-1 to TRBJ1-5, with D tentatively TRBD1 (5 bases). V dropped 4 bases and J dropped 1 base, with 8 bases sitting between them. The CDR3 totals 14 residues. From germline, CDR1 is MGHDK and CDR2 SYGVNS. CDR3 loop: CASSGQGSNQPQHF. CDR3 nucleotides: TGTGCCAGCAGTGGGCAGGGCAGCAATCAGCCCCAGCATTTT. The complete variable domain, with remaining parts taken from reference TRBV25-1 and TRBJ1-5, reads EADIYQTPRYLVIGTGKKITLECSQTMGHDKMYWYQQDPGMELHLIHYSYGVNSTEKGDLSSESTVSRIRTEHFPLTLESARPSHTSQYLCASSGQGSNQPQHFGDGTRLSIL.